This T cell receptor (beta chain) derives from a study of cytomegalovirus exposure and HLA in healthy donors. Study outcomes and limitations: In vitro experiments confirmed that a few CMV-associated chains were specific for CMV antigens. Serostatus for CMV was the only available immune exposure information.

This clone was recorded only once. What it recognizes is unknown. 60 Vbeta and 13 Jbeta primers were used in PCR. Clones were sequenced by immunoSEQ multiplex PCR, and TCRdb holds only the in-frame ones, with some missing. Counted here are around 130,000 clones, 73% occurring once; the ten biggest clones make up 2.1%. This TCR derives from a woman aged 40-49 years in good health and CMV-seropositive. Sequencing input: PBMCs.

CDR3 DNA sequence: TGCGCCAGCAGGAGGACAGTCAACTCCTACGAGCAGTACTTC. Translation gives CASRRTVNSYEQYF. The chain combines TRBV4-3 with TRBJ2-7, with D maybe TRBD1 (6 bases). V was cut by 6 bases and J by 0 bases, with 12 bases left in between. In germline, CDR1 is LGHNA, CDR2 YSLEER. CDR3 length: 14 amino acids.